This T cell receptor beta chain was recorded in a study of blood T cell repertoires in COVID-19 (dated by TCRdb to 2018 to 2021). With regard to the full study: The collaborator samples originated in the United States, Italy and Spain and spanned the acute and convalescent phases of COVID-19. The material from the prospective study consisted of cDNA or gDNA derived from T cells, B-cell-depleted T cells, or PBMCs. Subjects who had been exposed to COVID-19, were actively infected with it, or had recovered from it provided the deeply sampled blood TCRbeta repertoires that made up the dataset. The repertoires were released in a freely available public database intended as a resource for research on the immune response to SARS-CoV-2. The samples were drawn from two sources: the first 160 participants of the ongoing ImmuneRACE study, and 950 to 1,500 subjects contributed by 6 global collaborators. Nearly every sample came with metadata listing a de-identified subject ID, COVID-19 status, age in years and sex. Where available, HLA class I and class II types were obtained from metadata supplied by the sample provider rather than from assay-based typing.

TCRbeta CDR3 regions were amplified from genomic DNA by means of the immunoSEQ Assay, a bias-controlled multiplex PCR. The original pipeline was this. Within the assay, amplification of reference gene primers was used to estimate how many nucleated cells each sample contained. To quantify the absolute abundance of each unique TCRbeta CDR3 rearrangement, sequence reads were collapsed and filtered. For each sample, productive Simpson clonality was calculated as the square root of Simpson's diversity index over productive rearrangements. TCRdb re-hosts the immuneACCESS table, in-frame sequences only. Its copies lack some clones; in the studies checked, an unresolved V gene accounts for under half of them, and the cause for the rest is not known. V, J and clone size derive from that table, while D and trimming were established from the DNA sequence. The sample table shows about 140,000 clones, and 88% are seen once. Roughly 2.5% of the sample rests with the top ten.

At one collaborating source in Seattle, patients were enrolled during active infection and were followed longitudinally through the course of disease. Each collaborating institution followed its own protocols to collect whole blood in K2EDTA tubes. For TCRbeta analysis, collaborator samples were shipped as frozen whole blood, as isolated PBMCs, or as DNA extracted from either sample type. V is shortened by 1 base, J by 6 bases, and the region joining them spans 15 bases. CDR1 and CDR2, per the germline V gene (reference sequence), are LGHDT and YNNKEL. The CDR3 starts with the cysteine, ends with the phenylalanine, and has 15 residues. The CDR3 DNA has 45 bases and is translated from base 1. Beyond this particular receptor, the publication reports: How much clinical and demographic metadata was included differed by source and by participant, and the metadata was provided uncurated.

On this clone: The antigen it binds to is not known. No per-base quality is available; no much larger clone lies one base away.

The sequence came from a human donor with COVID-19, enrolled during active disease. The donor label of this sample is uncertain. The rearranged segments are TRBV3-1 (or the pseudogene TRBV3-2) and TRBJ1-1, with the D gene not clear enough to name. Sequenced: peripheral blood. CDR3 reads: CASSQVTGIPPEAFF. The DNA sequence is given as TGTGCCAGCAGCCAAGTGACCGGGATCCCTCCTGAAGCTTTCTTT.